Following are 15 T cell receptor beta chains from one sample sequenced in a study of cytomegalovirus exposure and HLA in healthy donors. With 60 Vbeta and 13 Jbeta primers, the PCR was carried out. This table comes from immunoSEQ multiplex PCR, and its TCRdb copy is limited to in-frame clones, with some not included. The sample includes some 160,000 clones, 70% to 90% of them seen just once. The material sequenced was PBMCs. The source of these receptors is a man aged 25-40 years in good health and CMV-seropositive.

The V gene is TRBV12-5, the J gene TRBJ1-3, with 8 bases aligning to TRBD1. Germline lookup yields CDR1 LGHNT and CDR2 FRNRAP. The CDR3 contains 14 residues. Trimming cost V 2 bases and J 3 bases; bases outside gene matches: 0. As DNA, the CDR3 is TGTGCTAGTGGTTTGACAGGGGGTGGAAACACCATATATTTT. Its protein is CASGLTGGGNTIYF.

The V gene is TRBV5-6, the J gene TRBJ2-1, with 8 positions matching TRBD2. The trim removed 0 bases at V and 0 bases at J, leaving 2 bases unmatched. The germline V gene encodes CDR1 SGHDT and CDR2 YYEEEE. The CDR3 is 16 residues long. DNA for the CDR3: TGTGCCAGCAGCTTGGTACTAGCGGCCTCCTACAATGAGCAGTTCTTC. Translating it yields CASSLVLAASYNEQFF.

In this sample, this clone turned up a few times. Here the CDR3 reads CASSFRGSANTEAFF. CDR3 DNA sequence: TGTGCCAGCAGCTTCAGGGGTTCGGCGAACACTGAAGCTTTCTTT. The chain is built from TRBV5-6 and TRBJ1-1, with TRBD1 as a possible D gene (6 bases). Trimming stripped 2 bases from V and 1 base from J, with 12 bases between. CDR3 length: 15 amino acids. Germline V gene lookup returns CDR1 SGHDT and CDR2 YYEEEE.

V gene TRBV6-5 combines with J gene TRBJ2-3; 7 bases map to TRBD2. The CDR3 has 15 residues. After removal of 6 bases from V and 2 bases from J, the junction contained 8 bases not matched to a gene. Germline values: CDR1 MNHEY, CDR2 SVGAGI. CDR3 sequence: CASSRGRENTDTQYF. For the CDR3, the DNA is TGTGCCAGCAGCCGAGGGCGGGAGAACACAGATACGCAGTATTTT.

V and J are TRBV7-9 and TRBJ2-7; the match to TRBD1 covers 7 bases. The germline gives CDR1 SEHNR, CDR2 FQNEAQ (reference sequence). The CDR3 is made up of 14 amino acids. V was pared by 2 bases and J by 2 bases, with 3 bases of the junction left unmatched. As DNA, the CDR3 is TGTGCCAGCAGCTTAACAGGGGTTGCCTACGAGCAGTACGTC. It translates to CASSLTGVAYEQYV.

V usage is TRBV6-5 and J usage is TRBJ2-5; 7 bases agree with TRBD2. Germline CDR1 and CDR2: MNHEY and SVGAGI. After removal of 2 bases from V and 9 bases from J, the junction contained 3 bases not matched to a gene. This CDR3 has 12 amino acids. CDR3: CASSYRGEAQYF. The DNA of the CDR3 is TGTGCCAGCAGTTACCGGGGGGAGGCCCAGTACTTC.

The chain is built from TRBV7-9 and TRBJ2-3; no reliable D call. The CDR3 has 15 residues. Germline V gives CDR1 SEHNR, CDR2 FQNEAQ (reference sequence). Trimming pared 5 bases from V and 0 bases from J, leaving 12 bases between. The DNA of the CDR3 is TGTGCCAGCAGCCGTACGCGGTTGAGCACAGATACGCAGTATTTT. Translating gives CASSRTRLSTDTQYF.

The CDR3 is CASSLDHPGDEQFF. CDR3 bases: TGTGCCAGCAGCTTGGACCATCCGGGAGATGAGCAGTTCTTC. The chain links TRBV7-3 to TRBJ2-1; D perhaps matches TRBD2 (6 bases). The CDR3 consists of 14 residues. V shed 3 bases and J shed 8 bases, with 14 bases lying between them. CDR1 is SGHTA, CDR2 FQGTGA, per germline.

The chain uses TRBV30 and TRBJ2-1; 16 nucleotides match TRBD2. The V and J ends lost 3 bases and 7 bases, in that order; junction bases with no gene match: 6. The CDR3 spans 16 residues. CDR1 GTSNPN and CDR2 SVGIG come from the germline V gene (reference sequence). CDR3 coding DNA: TGTGCCTGGAGAAGACCGGGACTAGCGGGAGGGAATGAGCAGTTCTTC. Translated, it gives CAWRRPGLAGGNEQFF.

The CDR3 sequence: CASSPGDLNTEAFF. CDR3 bases: TGCGCCAGCAGCCCGGGTGATTTGAACACTGAAGCTTTCTTT. The rearrangement joins TRBV5-1 to TRBJ1-1, with D unresolved. This CDR3 comprises 14 residues. Germline V lookup: CDR1 SGHRS, CDR2 YFSETQ. V lost 4 bases to trimming and J lost 0 bases, with 10 bases between them.

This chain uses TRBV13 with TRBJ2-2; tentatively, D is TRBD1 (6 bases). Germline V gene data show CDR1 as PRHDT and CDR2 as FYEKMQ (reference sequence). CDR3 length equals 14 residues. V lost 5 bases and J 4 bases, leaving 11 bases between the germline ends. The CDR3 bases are TGTGCCAGCAGCCCGAGGGGGTCCACCGGGGAGCTGTTTTTT. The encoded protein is CASSPRGSTGELFF.

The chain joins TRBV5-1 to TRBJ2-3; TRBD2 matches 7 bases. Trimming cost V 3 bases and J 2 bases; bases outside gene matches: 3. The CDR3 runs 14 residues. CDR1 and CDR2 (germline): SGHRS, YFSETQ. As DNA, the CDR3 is TGCGCCAGCAGCTCCGGGACTATCACAGATACGCAGTATTTT. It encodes CASSSGTITDTQYF.

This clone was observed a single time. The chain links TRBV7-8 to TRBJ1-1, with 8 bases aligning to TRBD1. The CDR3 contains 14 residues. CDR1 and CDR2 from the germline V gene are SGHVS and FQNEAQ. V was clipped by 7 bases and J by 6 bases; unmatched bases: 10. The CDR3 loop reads CASTRDRPTSEAFF. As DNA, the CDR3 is TGTGCCAGCACCCGGGACAGGCCTACTTCTGAAGCTTTCTTT.

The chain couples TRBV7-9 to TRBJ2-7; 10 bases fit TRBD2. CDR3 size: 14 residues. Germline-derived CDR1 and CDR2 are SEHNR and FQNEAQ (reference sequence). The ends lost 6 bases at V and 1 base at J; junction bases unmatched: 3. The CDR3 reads CASRAGGGSYEQYV. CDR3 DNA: TGTGCCAGCAGAGCGGGAGGGGGATCCTACGAGCAGTACGTC.

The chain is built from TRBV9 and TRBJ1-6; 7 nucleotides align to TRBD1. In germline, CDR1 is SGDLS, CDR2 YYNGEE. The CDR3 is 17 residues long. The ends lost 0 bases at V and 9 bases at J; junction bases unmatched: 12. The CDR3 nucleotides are TGTGCCAGCAGCGTAGCCCCGACAGGGCTTCCGGGTTCACCCCTCCACTTT. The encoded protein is CASSVAPTGLPGSPLHF.